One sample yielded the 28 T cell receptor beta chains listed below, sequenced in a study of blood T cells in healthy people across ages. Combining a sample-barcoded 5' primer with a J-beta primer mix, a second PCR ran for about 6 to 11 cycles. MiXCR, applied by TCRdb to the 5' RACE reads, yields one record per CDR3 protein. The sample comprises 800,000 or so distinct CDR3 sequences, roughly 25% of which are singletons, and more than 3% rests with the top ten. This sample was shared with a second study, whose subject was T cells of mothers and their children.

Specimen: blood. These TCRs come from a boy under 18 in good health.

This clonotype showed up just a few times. The CDR3 spells CSAPRVVNYNEQFF. The CDR3 DNA sequence: TGCAGTGCGCCGAGGGTGGTGAACTACAATGAGCAGTTCTTC. The chain has TRBV20-1 and TRBJ2-1, with D perhaps matching TRBD2 (5 bases). This CDR3 is built from 14 residues. The germline gives CDR1 DFQATT, CDR2 SNEGSKA (reference sequence). V lost 6 bases, J lost 3 bases, and 15 bases lay in between.

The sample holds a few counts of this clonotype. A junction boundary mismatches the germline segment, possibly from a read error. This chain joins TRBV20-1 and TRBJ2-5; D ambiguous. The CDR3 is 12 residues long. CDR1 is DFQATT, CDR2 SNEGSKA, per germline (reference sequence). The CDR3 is CSASNSQGTQYF. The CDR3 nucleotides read TGCAGTGCTAGTAACAGCCAAGGGACCCAGTACTTC.

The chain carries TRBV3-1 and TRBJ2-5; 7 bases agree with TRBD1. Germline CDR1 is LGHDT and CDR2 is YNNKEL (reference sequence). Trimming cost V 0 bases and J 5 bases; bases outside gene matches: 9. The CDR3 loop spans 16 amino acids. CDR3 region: CASSQDDLKGAETQYF. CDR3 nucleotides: TGTGCCAGCAGCCAAGATGATTTGAAGGGGGCTGAGACCCAGTACTTC.

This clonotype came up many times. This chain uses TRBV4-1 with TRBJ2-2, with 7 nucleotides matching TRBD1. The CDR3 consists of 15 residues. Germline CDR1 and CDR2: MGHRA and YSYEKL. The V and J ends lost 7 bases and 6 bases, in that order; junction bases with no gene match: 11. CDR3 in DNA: TGCGCCAGCATGAGGGGGCCAGGTGGGCCCGGGGAGCTGTTTTTT. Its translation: CASMRGPGGPGELFF.

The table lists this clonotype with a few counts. CDR3 in amino acids: CSARVSGRSETQYF. The CDR3 DNA sequence: TGCAGTGCTAGAGTGAGCGGGAGAAGTGAGACCCAGTACTTC. The chain combines TRBV20-1 with TRBJ2-7; 8 bases are a match to TRBD2. The J call may not be correct, given that the DNA end is closer to TRBJ2-5. The V gene's germline CDR1 is DFQATT and CDR2 SNEGSKA (reference sequence). The CDR3 has 14 amino acids.

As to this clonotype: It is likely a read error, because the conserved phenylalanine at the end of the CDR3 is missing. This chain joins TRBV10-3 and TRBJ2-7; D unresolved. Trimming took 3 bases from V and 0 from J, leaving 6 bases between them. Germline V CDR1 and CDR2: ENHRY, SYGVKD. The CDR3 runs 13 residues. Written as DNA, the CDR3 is TGTGCCATCAGTGAACTCACCTCCTACGAGCAGTACCTC. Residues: CAISELTSYEQYL.

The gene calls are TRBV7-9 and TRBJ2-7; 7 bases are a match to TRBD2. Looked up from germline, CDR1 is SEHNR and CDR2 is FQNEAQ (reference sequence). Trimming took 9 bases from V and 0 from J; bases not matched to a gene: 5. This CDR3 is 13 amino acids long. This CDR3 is CASAAGVSYEQYF. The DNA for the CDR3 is TGTGCCAGTGCGGCGGGAGTCTCCTACGAGCAGTACTTC. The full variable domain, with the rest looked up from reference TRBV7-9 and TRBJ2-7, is DTGVSQNPRHKITKRGQNVTFRCDPISEHNRLYWYRQTLGQGPEFLTYFQNEAQLEKSRLLSDRFSAERPKGSFSTLEIQRTEQGDSAMYLCASAAGVSYEQYFGPGTRLTVT.

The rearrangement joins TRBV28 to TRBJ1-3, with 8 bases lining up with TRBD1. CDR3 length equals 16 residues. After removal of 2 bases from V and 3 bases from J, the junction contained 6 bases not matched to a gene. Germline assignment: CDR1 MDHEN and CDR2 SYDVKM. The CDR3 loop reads CASSLVSGTGGNTIYF. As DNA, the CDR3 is TGTGCCAGCAGTTTAGTCTCCGGGACAGGTGGAAACACCATATATTTT.

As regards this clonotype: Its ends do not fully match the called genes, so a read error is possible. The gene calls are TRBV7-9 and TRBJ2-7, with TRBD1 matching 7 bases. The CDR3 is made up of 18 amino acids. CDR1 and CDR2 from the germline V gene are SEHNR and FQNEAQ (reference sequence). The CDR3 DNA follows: TGCGCCAGCAGCTCCCTCCCCTTAAGACAGGGATACTCCTACGAGCAGTACTTC. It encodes CASSSLPLRQGYSYEQYF.

The CDR3 is CASSSRTERYGYTF. CDR3 in DNA: TGTGCCAGCAGTTCCCGGACAGAGCGTTATGGCTACACCTTC. This chain uses TRBV12-3 or TRBV12-4 with TRBJ1-2; tentative D call: TRBD1 (6 bases). V lost 4 bases and J 5 bases, leaving 14 bases between the germline ends. The CDR3 totals 14 residues.

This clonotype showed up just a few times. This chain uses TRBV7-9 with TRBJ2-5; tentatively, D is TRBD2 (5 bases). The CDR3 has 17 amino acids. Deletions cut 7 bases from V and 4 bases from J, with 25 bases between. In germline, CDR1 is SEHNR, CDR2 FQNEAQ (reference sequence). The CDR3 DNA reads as TGTGCCAGCACCTTCTTGTCCCAGAGGGTGGTTGGAGAGACCCAGTACTTC. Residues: CASTFLSQRVVGETQYF. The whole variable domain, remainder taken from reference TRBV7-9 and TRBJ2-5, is DTGVSQNPRHKITKRGQNVTFRCDPISEHNRLYWYRQTLGQGPEFLTYFQNEAQLEKSRLLSDRFSAERPKGSFSTLEIQRTEQGDSAMYLCASTFLSQRVVGETQYFGPGTRLLVL.

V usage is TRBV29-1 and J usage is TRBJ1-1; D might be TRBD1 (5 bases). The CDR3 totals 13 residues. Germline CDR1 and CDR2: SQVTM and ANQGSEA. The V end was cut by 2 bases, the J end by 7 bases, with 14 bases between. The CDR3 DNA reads TGCAGCGTTGAATTGGAGGGACGCCTTGAAGCTTTCTTT. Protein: CSVELEGRLEAFF.

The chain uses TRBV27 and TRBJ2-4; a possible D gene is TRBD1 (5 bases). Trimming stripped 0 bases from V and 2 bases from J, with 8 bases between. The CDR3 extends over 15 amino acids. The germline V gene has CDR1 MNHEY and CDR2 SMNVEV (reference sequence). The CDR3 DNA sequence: TGTGCCAGCAGTTTATCACAGGCAACCAAAAACATTCAGTACTTC. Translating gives CASSLSQATKNIQYF.

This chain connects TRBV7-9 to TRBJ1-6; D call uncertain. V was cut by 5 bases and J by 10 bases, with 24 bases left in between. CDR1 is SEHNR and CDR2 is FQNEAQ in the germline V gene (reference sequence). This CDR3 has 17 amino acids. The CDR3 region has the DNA TGTGCCAGCAGCCCCCGACTGGCCGAGGGATCGGGATCACCCCTCCACTTT. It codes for CASSPRLAEGSGSPLHF.

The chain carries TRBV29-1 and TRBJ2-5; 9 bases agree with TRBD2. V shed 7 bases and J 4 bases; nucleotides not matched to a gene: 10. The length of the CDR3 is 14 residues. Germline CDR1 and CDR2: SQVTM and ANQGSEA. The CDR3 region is CSATLAGLGETQYF. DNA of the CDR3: TGCAGCGCAACCCTAGCGGGGCTCGGAGAGACCCAGTACTTC.

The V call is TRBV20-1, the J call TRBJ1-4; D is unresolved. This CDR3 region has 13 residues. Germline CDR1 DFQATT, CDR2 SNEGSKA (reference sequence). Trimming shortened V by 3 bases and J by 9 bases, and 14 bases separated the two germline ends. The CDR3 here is CSASYGSVKKLFF. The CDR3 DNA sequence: TGCAGTGCTAGTTATGGGAGCGTGAAAAAACTGTTTTTT.

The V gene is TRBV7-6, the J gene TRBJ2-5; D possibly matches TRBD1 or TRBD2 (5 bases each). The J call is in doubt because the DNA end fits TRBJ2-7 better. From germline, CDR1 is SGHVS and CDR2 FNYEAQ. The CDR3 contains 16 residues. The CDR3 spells CASSRGWARGSYEQYF. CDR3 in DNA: TGTGCCAGCAGCAGAGGGTGGGCGAGGGGCTCCTACGAGCAGTACTTC.

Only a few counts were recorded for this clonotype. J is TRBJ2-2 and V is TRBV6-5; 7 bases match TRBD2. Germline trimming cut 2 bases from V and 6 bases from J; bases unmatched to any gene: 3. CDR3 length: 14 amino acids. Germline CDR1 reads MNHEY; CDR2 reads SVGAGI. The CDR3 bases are TGTGCCAGCAGTTACGCGGGAGATGCCGGGGAGCTGTTTTTT. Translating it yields CASSYAGDAGELFF.

CDR3 sequence: CASSAGEHYGYTF. Here the CDR3 DNA reads TGTGCCAGCAGTGCAGGGGAGCACTATGGCTACACCTTC. This sequence joins TRBV2 and TRBJ1-2; D is perhaps TRBD1 (6 bases). In germline, CDR1 is SNHLY, CDR2 FYNNEI. The ends were cut back, 4 bases at V and 3 bases at J, with 9 bases in the middle. CDR3 length equals 13 residues.

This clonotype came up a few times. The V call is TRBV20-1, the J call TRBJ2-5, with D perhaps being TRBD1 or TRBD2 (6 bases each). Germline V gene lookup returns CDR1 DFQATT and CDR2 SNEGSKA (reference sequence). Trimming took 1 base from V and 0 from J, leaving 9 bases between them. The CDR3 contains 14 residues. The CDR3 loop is CSARGGANQETQYF. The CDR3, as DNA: TGCAGTGCTAGAGGGGGGGCCAACCAAGAGACCCAGTACTTC.

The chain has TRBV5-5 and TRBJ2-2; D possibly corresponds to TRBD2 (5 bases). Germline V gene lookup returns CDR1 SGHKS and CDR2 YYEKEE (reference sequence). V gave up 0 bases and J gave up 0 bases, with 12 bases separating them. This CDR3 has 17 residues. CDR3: CASSLVRTAANTGELFF. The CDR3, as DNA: TGTGCCAGCAGCTTGGTTCGTACAGCGGCGAACACCGGGGAGCTGTTTTTT.

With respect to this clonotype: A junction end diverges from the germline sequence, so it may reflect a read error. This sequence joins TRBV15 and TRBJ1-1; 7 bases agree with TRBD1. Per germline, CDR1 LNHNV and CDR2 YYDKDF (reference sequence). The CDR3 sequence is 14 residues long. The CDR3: CATRRGLGQAEAFF. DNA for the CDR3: TGTGCCACCAGGAGAGGGCTCGGACAGGCTGAAGCTTTCTTT.

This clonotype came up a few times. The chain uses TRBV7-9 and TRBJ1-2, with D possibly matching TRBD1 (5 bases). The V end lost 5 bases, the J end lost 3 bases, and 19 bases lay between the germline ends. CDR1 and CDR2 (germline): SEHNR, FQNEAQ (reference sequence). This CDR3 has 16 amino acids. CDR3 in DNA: TGTGCCAGCAGCCCCAGGGCATGGGGGTTCGACTATGGCTACACCTTC. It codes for CASSPRAWGFDYGYTF.

The CDR3 here is CASSYSGLVSYNEQFF. The CDR3 DNA reads TGTGCCAGCAGTTACTCTGGACTCGTCTCCTACAATGAGCAGTTCTTC. V and J are TRBV6-5 and TRBJ2-1; tentatively, D is TRBD2 (5 bases). The CDR3 sequence is 16 residues long. Germline V CDR1 and CDR2: MNHEY, SVGAGI. V was cut by 0 bases and J by 0 bases, with 9 bases left in between.

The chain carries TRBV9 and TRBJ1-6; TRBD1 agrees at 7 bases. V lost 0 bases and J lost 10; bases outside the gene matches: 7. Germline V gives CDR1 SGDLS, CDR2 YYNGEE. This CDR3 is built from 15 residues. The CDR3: CASSVAYRGESPLHF. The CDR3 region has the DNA TGTGCCAGCAGCGTAGCGTACAGGGGAGAATCACCCCTCCACTTT.

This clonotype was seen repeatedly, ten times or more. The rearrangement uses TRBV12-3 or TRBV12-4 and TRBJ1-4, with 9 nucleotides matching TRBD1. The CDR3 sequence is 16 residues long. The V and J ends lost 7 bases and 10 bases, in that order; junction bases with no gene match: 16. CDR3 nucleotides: TGTGCCAGCACCCTCACAACCGGGACAGGGCACACAAAACTGTTTTTT. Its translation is CASTLTTGTGHTKLFF.

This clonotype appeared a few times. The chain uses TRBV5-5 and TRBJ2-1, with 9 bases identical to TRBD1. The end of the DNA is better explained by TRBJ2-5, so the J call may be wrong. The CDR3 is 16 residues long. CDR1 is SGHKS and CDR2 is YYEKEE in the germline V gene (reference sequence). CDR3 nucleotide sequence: TGTGCCAGCAGCTCCGGTGGACAGGGGACGGGAGAGACCCAGTACTTC. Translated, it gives CASSSGGQGTGETQYF.

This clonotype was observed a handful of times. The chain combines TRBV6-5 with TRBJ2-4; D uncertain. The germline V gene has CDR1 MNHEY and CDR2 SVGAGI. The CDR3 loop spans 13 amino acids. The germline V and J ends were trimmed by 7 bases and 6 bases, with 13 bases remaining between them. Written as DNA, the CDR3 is TGTGCCAGCATAAGTAGTCACGGAAACATTCAGTACTTC. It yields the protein CASISSHGNIQYF.